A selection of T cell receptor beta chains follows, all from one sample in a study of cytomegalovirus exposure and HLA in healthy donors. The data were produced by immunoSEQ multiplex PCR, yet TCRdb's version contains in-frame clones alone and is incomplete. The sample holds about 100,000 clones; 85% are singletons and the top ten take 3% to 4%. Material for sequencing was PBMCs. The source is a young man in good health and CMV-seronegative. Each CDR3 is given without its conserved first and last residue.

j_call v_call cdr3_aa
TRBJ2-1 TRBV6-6 ASSYLRGGSDEQF
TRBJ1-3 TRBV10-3 AIRGRDSRTPSGNTIY
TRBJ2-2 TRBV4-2 ASSQEGGGGQPTGELF
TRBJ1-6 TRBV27 ASSLSGSRVVLSNSPLH
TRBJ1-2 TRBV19 ASSISGGHYGYT
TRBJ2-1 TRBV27 ASMSGAGYEQF
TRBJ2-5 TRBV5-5 ASSQDPSGGIQETQY
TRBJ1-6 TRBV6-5 ASSYERGNSPLH
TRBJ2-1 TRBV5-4 ASSLYGGSYNEQF
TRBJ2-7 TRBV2 ASSVEVGDEQY
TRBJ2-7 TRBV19 ASSRSGIRYEQY
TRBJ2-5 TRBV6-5 ASSYLSGDETQY
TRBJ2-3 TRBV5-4 ASSRLDFDTDTQY
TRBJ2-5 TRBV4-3 ASSQDLGGGETQY
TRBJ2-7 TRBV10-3 ATRRGDPYEQY
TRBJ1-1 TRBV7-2 ASSLARVGEAF
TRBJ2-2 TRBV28 ASSPTGGANTGELF
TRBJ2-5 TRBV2 ASSEGLAQETQY
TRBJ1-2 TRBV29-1 SVHLRGVYGYT
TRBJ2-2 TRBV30 AWSVRGSGRARFGELF
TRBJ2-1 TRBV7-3 ASSPTGGGNEQF
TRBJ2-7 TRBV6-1 ASSEPGQGYYEQY